This entry features one T cell receptor (beta chain) sequence. Its antigen is still unknown. Base qualities are missing; no much larger clone stands one base away. Patients with autoimmune disease history or receiving systemic immunosuppression were excluded from the trial. Peripheral blood for TCR sequencing was drawn from every dose cohort at baseline, at cycle 4 day 1 and at cycle 7 day 1. The samples were drawn from a first-in-human, open-label, multicenter phase I dose-escalation trial of ivuxolimab. Adults with locally advanced or metastatic melanoma, renal cell, hepatocellular, or head and neck squamous cell carcinoma were enrolled in the trial. CD4+ and CD8+ T cells were sorted separately from peripheral blood before TCR sequencing. The sample comes from a study of OX40 agonist ivuxolimab in advanced cancers. Concerning the study at large: Ivuxolimab was an agonistic, fully human IgG2 monoclonal antibody directed against OX40 (CD134), a costimulatory receptor. Prior anti-PD-1, anti-PD-L1 or anti-CTLA-4 therapy was permitted, and 40% of dose-escalation patients had received checkpoint inhibitors. Intravenous ivuxolimab was administered to patients every 2 weeks at six dose levels: 0.01, 0.1, 0.3, 1.5, 3 and 10 mg/kg. The paper reports the monotherapy dose-escalation portion (N of about 50 patients) of the phase I ivuxolimab trial. Partial responses were achieved by three dose-escalation patients, of whom one had hepatocellular carcinoma and two had cutaneous melanoma. Among the roughly 52 dose-escalation patients, around 19 had hepatocellular carcinoma, around 15 melanoma, 9 renal cell carcinoma and 9 head and neck cancer. The point of sequencing TCRbeta in the periphery was to test whether ivuxolimab changed TCR sequence diversity and drove clonal T-cell expansion. The dose-escalation cohort was about 83% male with a mean age of approximately 60 years, ranging from roughly 20 to 80. What the research found in general, with its limitations: Low levels of normalized T-cell clonal expansion were also seen in some nonresponding patients. At doses of 0.1 to 3.0 mg/kg, clonal expansion of both CD4+ and CD8+ blood T cells was observed from baseline to week 6. Which antigens the clonally expanded peripheral T cells were specific for was not determined. Partial responders in the 0.1-3.0 mg/kg groups had among the lowest normalized peripheral clonal expansion, especially among CD8+ T cells. On average, CD8+ T cells showed more expanded clones than CD4+ T cells after ivuxolimab.

Genomic DNA was isolated from the sorted cells so that the TCRbeta CDR3 region could be sequenced. TCRbeta CDR3 regions were sequenced using the immunoSEQ Assay. In TCRdb, the immuneACCESS table is reduced to in-frame sequences with V and J assigned. These tables do not hold every clone; where another copy was compared, an unresolved V gene accounts for under half, and the others remain unexplained. In this sample the table shows 45,000 to 50,000 clones, around nine tenths of which occur a single time. 1.5% to 2% of the sample rests with the top ten. CDR3 length: 14 amino acids, cysteine to phenylalanine. Only CDR3 DNA is held: 42 bases, read in frame from base 1. V is cut by 4 bases and J by 2 bases, and the space between the germline ends is 11 bases. CDR1 SGHDN and CDR2 FVKESK are derived from the germline V gene.

Sequences were derived from CD4+ or CD8+ T cells sorted from blood, sampled in a trial of the OX40 agonist ivuxolimab. The receptor's source is an adult with an advanced solid tumor such as melanoma, head and neck, liver or kidney cancer. In this chain, TRBV14 is recombined with TRBJ1-2, with the D gene uncertain. The DNA sequence is as follows: TGTGCCAGCAGCCCCCGAGGGATGAACTATGGCTACACCTTC. Translation gives CASSPRGMNYGYTF.